This TCR beta chain originates from a study of blood T cell repertoires in COVID-19. Overall study: From the United States, Italy and Spain came samples of acute and convalescent COVID-19. From T cells, B-cell-depleted T cells, or PBMCs came the material, which was cDNA or gDNA.

Germline assignment: CDR1 SGHRS and CDR2 YFSETQ. The V gene end was trimmed by 3 bases and the J gene end by 4 bases; junction bases not matched to a gene: 7. The CDR3 totals 15 residues. In the authors' workflow: Amplification of reference gene primers provided the estimated nucleated cell counts. Libraries were prepared by immunoSEQ multiplex PCR; TCRdb keeps only in-frame clonotypes and omits some of them. D and trimming were read from the DNA, whereas the V and J calls and clone size are those reported in that table. This table holds roughly 90,000 clones, less than 85% found once. This rearrangement joins TRBV5-1 to TRBJ1-1; TRBD1 matches at 9 bases. Input material: peripheral blood. This clonotype was sampled from a woman between 65 and 79 years old with acute or convalescent COVID-19. Here the CDR3 reads CASSSSGTGTTEAFF. For the CDR3, the DNA is TGCGCCAGCAGCTCCTCCGGGACAGGGACCACTGAAGCTTTCTTT.